These 15 T cell receptor beta chains were all obtained from the same sample, sequenced in a study of neurological immune-mediated disorders. One entry per CDR3 protein, called by TCRdb with MiXCR from the 5' RACE reads. The sample consists of some 77,000 distinct CDR3 sequences, roughly 10% of them appearing once. The sample taken for sequencing was PBMCs. The receptors stem from a man aged 45-60 years in good health.

The table lists this clonotype with many counts. The CDR3 spells CASSFSEETGANTEAFF. The CDR3 DNA is TGTGCCAGCAGTTTTAGCGAAGAGACAGGGGCCAACACTGAAGCTTTCTTT. The chain is built from TRBV28 and TRBJ1-1, with 8 bases lining up with TRBD1. The germline gives CDR1 MDHEN, CDR2 SYDVKM. CDR3 size: 17 residues. With 3 bases clipped from V and 2 bases from J, the junction kept 11 bases outside the gene matches. Variable domain in full (rest from reference TRBV28 and TRBJ1-1): DVKVTQSSRYLVKRTGEKVFLECVQDMDHENMFWYRQDPGLGLRLIYFSYDVKMKEKGDIPEGYSVSREKKERFSLILESASTNQTSMYLCASSFSEETGANTEAFFGQGTRLTVV.

In its sample, this clonotype was seen many times. V and J are TRBV7-2 and TRBJ2-2; 7 bases align to TRBD2. Germline V gives CDR1 SGHTA, CDR2 FQGNSA. V lost 4 bases to trimming and J lost 2 bases; unmatched junction nucleotides: 7. The CDR3 has 16 residues. The CDR3 region is CASSYREGLNTGELFF. The CDR3 bases are TGTGCCAGCAGCTATAGGGAGGGACTTAACACCGGGGAGCTGTTTTTT.

This clonotype occurred a few times. A much larger clone lies one base from this, so it may be a read error. The rearrangement uses TRBV7-3 and TRBJ2-7; unclear D gene. The CDR3 runs 13 residues. The V gene's germline CDR1 is SGHTA and CDR2 FQGTGA. V was trimmed by 7 bases and J by 4 bases, leaving 14 bases between them. Written as DNA, the CDR3 is TGTGCCAGCACCGAAAACGCCGGATACGAGCAGTACTTC. It encodes CASTENAGYEQYF.

This clonotype has at least ten counts. The chain combines TRBV12-3 or TRBV12-4 with TRBJ1-1; D possibly corresponds to TRBD1 (5 bases). V lost 3 bases and J lost 0, with 11 bases in between. There are 15 residues in the CDR3. The CDR3 DNA sequence: TGTGCCAGCAGTTTGTCAGGGAGGATGAACACTGAAGCTTTCTTT. Translation gives CASSLSGRMNTEAFF.

This clonotype was observed at least ten times. The V call is TRBV6-6, the J call TRBJ1-5, with TRBD1 as a possible D gene (5 bases). The CDR3 sequence is 13 residues long. Trimming removed 5 bases at V and 7 bases at J, with 12 bases between. The germline V gene has CDR1 MNHNY and CDR2 SVGAGI (reference sequence). CDR3 region: CASSTGGNQPQHF. CDR3 coding DNA: TGTGCCAGCAGTACCGGGGGAAACCAGCCCCAGCATTTT.

This clonotype was counted at least ten times. The chain joins TRBV3-1 to TRBJ2-5; D possibly matches TRBD1 or TRBD2 (6 bases each). Trimming cost V 1 base and J 2 bases, with 14 bases left between them. The CDR3 length is 16 residues. Germline V lookup: CDR1 LGHDT, CDR2 YNNKEL (reference sequence). As DNA, the CDR3 is TGTGCCAGCAGCCAAGTTTCCGGGGGCCGACAAGAGACCCAGTACTTC. Protein: CASSQVSGGRQETQYF.

CDR3 coding DNA: TGTGCCAGCAGGCTTCTTCAGGGCTTAGGCACTGAAGCTTTCTTT. Translating it yields CASRLLQGLGTEAFF. The chain employs TRBV7-8 and TRBJ1-1; possible D gene TRBD1, 5 bases. The CDR3 is 15 amino acids. Germline CDR1 is SGHVS and CDR2 is FQNEAQ. Deletions cut 6 bases from V and 4 bases from J, with 18 bases between. Looking up the rest from reference TRBV7-8 and TRBJ1-1 gives the full variable domain: GAGVSQSPRYKVAKRGQDVALRCDPISGHVSLFWYQQALGQGPEFLTYFQNEAQLDKSGLPSDRFFAERPEGSVSTLKIQRTQQEDSAVYLCASRLLQGLGTEAFFGQGTRLTVV.

This clonotype was picked up many times. The rearrangement uses TRBV7-8 and TRBJ2-1; 8 bases are a match to TRBD2. The CDR3 sequence is 16 residues long. Trimming at V came to 5 bases and at J to 5 bases, leaving 11 bases not matched to a gene. The germline gives CDR1 SGHVS, CDR2 FQNEAQ. The CDR3 nucleotides read TGTGCCAGCAGCACCGGGAGGGGGGGGCCTGACAATGAGCAGTTCTTC. It encodes CASSTGRGGPDNEQFF.

There are many counts of this clonotype. This chain links TRBV12-3 or TRBV12-4 with TRBJ2-5; D uncertain. The length of the CDR3 is 13 residues. The V gene lost 6 bases and the J gene lost 1 base, with 9 bases spanning the gap. CDR3 sequence reads: CASSPPGQETQYF. The CDR3 region has the DNA TGTGCCAGCAGCCCCCCAGGCCAAGAGACCCAGTACTTC.

Ten or more counts support this clonotype. The chain employs TRBV30 and TRBJ1-1, with D perhaps TRBD1 (5 bases). The CDR3 length is 14 residues. CDR1 and CDR2 from the germline V gene are GTSNPN and SVGIG (reference sequence). Trimming took 2 bases from V and 5 from J, leaving 15 bases between them. Written as DNA, the CDR3 is TGTGCCTGGAGTCACTCGGGACGCCTGACTGAAGCTTTCTTT. It yields the protein CAWSHSGRLTEAFF.

This clonotype was picked up many times. Here the CDR3 reads CASSQDLRQGAGELFF. CDR3 DNA: TGCGCCAGCAGCCAAGATCTTAGACAGGGGGCCGGGGAGCTGTTTTTT. The chain joins TRBV4-3 to TRBJ2-2, with 9 nucleotides matching TRBD1. This CDR3 contains 16 residues. The V gene's germline CDR1 is LGHNA and CDR2 YSLEER. Germline trimming cut 0 bases from V and 6 bases from J; bases unmatched to any gene: 5.

This clonotype was counted many times. The gene calls are TRBV5-5 and TRBJ1-6; 7 bases are a match to TRBD1. The CDR3 runs to 16 residues. The germline V gene encodes CDR1 SGHKS and CDR2 YYEKEE (reference sequence). With V trimmed by 3 bases and J by 5 bases, 8 bases remained unmatched. The CDR3 nucleotides read TGTGCCAGCAGCTCGCCAGACAGGGTCCATAATTCACCCCTCCACTTT. Translation gives CASSSPDRVHNSPLHF.

In its sample, this clonotype was seen many times. The chain couples TRBV5-1 to TRBJ1-4; 9 nucleotides align to TRBD1. Per germline, CDR1 SGHRS and CDR2 YFSETQ. The CDR3 spans 16 residues. After removal of 0 bases from V and 5 bases from J, the junction contained 5 bases not matched to a gene. Here the CDR3 DNA reads TGCGCCAGCAGCTTGGGACAGGGGGTCTCAAATGAAAAACTGTTTTTT. Amino acids: CASSLGQGVSNEKLFF.

This sequence joins TRBV18 and TRBJ1-6; unclear D gene. Germline-derived CDR1 and CDR2 are KGHSH and LQKENI. The ends were cut back, 6 bases at V and 9 bases at J, with 18 bases in the middle. The CDR3 is 15 amino acids. CDR3 in DNA: TGTGCCAGCTCTTACGGGGTAGCCACTAGTTCACCCCTCCACTTT. This gives the protein CASSYGVATSSPLHF.

This clonotype has more than one count but fewer than ten. The chain has TRBV29-1 and TRBJ2-3; no definite D call. Per the germline V gene, CDR1 is SQVTM and CDR2 is ANQGSEA. The CDR3 sequence is 12 residues long. Trimming cost V 7 bases and J 0 bases, with 8 bases left between them. The CDR3 protein is CSGTFSTDTQYF. CDR3 in DNA: TGCAGCGGAACTTTTAGCACAGATACGCAGTATTTT.